The 32 T cell receptor beta chains below were found in one sample sequenced in a study of T cell responses to AZD1222 COVID-19 vaccine. The data were produced by immunoSEQ multiplex PCR, yet TCRdb's version contains in-frame clones alone and is incomplete. The sample holds about 75,000 clones, 88% seen once. The sample was peripheral blood, taken 28 days after the second dose of the MenACWY control vaccine. The receptors derive from an adult who received the MenACWY meningococcal vaccine as a control.

The chain carries TRBV5-1 and TRBJ2-3; D is unresolved. The CDR3 has 18 amino acids. Germline CDR1 is SGHRS and CDR2 is YFSETQ. Between the trimmed V and J ends, which lost 3 bases and 0 bases, there was a span of 20 bases. The CDR3 bases are TGCGCCAGCAGCTCCCCAATCGTACGACTCACTAGCACAGATACGCAGTATTTT. This codes for CASSSPIVRLTSTDTQYF.

The chain uses TRBV6-1 and TRBJ1-5; D not certain. V was shortened by 1 base and J by 3 bases, with 10 bases between the two germline ends. Germline CDR1 and CDR2: MNHNS and SASEGT. The CDR3 runs to 15 residues. The CDR3 protein is CASSEGLRHNQPQHF. CDR3 sequence (DNA): TGTGCCAGCAGTGAAGGGCTAAGGCACAATCAGCCCCAGCATTTT.

V and J are TRBV28 and TRBJ1-5; D unresolved. Germline V gene data show CDR1 as MDHEN and CDR2 as SYDVKM. This CDR3 region has 12 residues. Trimming pared 7 bases from V and 3 bases from J, leaving 7 bases between. CDR3 loop: CASTLFNQPQHF. As DNA, the CDR3 is TGTGCCAGCACACTATTCAATCAGCCCCAGCATTTT.

The sample holds one count of this clone. DNA of the CDR3: TGTGCCTGGAGTCCGCGTATGGGGTCTGAAAAACTGTTTTTT. Its translation is CAWSPRMGSEKLFF. This sequence joins TRBV30 and TRBJ1-4, with unresolved D. CDR1 GTSNPN and CDR2 SVGIG come from the germline V gene (reference sequence). Trimming shortened V by 2 bases and J by 7 bases, and 14 bases separated the two germline ends. CDR3 length equals 14 residues. The variable domain in full, completed from reference TRBV30 and TRBJ1-4, reads SQTIHQWPATLVQPVGSPLSLECTVEGTSNPNLYWYRQAAGRGLQLLFYSVGIGQISSEVPQNLSASRPQDRQFILSSKKLLLSDSGFYLCAWSPRMGSEKLFFGSGTQLSVL.

This chain joins TRBV6-5 and TRBJ1-2; 8 bases agree with TRBD1. The CDR3 is made up of 14 amino acids. V lost 5 bases and J lost 8; bases outside the gene matches: 10. Per germline, CDR1 MNHEY and CDR2 SVGAGI. The CDR3 coding sequence is TGTGCCAGCAGTCTTGAGATTCGACAGGGGGGCTACACCTTC. It yields the protein CASSLEIRQGGYTF.

This clone rates as medium-sized. This chain connects TRBV2 to TRBJ1-5, with D possibly matching TRBD1 (6 bases). Per germline, CDR1 SNHLY and CDR2 FYNNEI. The CDR3 sequence is 15 residues long. V was cut by 6 bases and J by 5 bases, with 17 bases left in between. The CDR3 DNA reads as TGTGCCAGCAGCCGGACCCCCGGGGGGCATCAGCCCCAGCATTTT. Protein product: CASSRTPGGHQPQHF. The entire variable domain, with the rest obtained from reference TRBV2 and TRBJ1-5, is as follows: EPEVTQTPSHQVTQMGQEVILRCVPISNHLYFYWYRQILGQKVEFLVSFYNNEISEKSEIFDDQFSVERPDGSNFTLKIRSTKLEDSAMYFCASSRTPGGHQPQHFGDGTRLSIL.

V is TRBV12-5 and J is TRBJ1-3; D is unresolved. This CDR3 is 15 amino acids long. Germline-derived CDR1 and CDR2 are LGHNT and FRNRAP. Deletions cut 2 bases from V and 0 bases from J, with 8 bases between. The CDR3 region has the DNA TGTGCTAGTGGTTTGCAGTGGGGCTCTGGAAACACCATATATTTT. The encoded protein is CASGLQWGSGNTIYF.

This chain joins TRBV3-1 (or the pseudogene TRBV3-2) and TRBJ1-6; maybe TRBD1 (6 bases). This CDR3 is 15 amino acids long. The germline V gene has CDR1 LGHDT and CDR2 YNNKEL (reference sequence). V dropped 1 base and J dropped 10 bases, with 14 bases sitting between them. CDR3 protein: CASSQGNRVSSPLHF. The CDR3 DNA is TGTGCCAGCAGCCAAGGGAACAGGGTTAGCTCACCCCTCCACTTT.

The genes are TRBV12-3 or TRBV12-4 and TRBJ2-3, with D unresolved. The CDR3 spans 13 residues. The germline V and J ends were trimmed by 1 base and 4 bases, with 6 bases remaining between them. CDR3 in DNA: TGTGCCAGCAGTTTAGAGCAAGCAGATACGCAGTATTTT. It codes for CASSLEQADTQYF.

This clone was observed once. The chain uses TRBV5-1 and TRBJ2-3, with 15 bases identical to TRBD2. The germline CDR1 and CDR2 sequences are SGHRS and YFSETQ. The CDR3 covers 18 residues. V was clipped by 3 bases and J by 0 bases; unmatched bases: 5. CDR3 DNA sequence: TGCGCCAGCAGCTCCGGGACTAGCGGGGGGCCAAGCACAGATACGCAGTATTTT. Amino acid sequence: CASSSGTSGGPSTDTQYF.

The CDR3 bases are TGTGCCTGGAGTGTAAGACAGGGGGCGCAGCCCCAGCATTTT. As protein: CAWSVRQGAQPQHF. The gene calls are TRBV30 and TRBJ1-5; TRBD1 aligns across 10 bases. Germline CDR1 GTSNPN, CDR2 SVGIG (reference sequence). Germline trimming cut 0 bases from V and 7 bases from J; bases unmatched to any gene: 3. CDR3 length equals 14 residues.

The gene calls are TRBV3-1 (or the pseudogene TRBV3-2) and TRBJ1-2; 9 bases map to TRBD1. V was pared by 1 base and J by 4 bases, with 10 bases of the junction left unmatched. Germline V lookup: CDR1 LGHDT, CDR2 YNNKEL (reference sequence). This CDR3 has 17 amino acids. CDR3 sequence (DNA): TGTGCCAGCAGCCAAGTGGCGGGGGACAGGGTTCGCTATGGCTACACCTTC. It translates to CASSQVAGDRVRYGYTF.

V gene TRBV6-6 combines with J gene TRBJ1-3, with D hard to call. CDR3 length equals 16 residues. Germline V lookup: CDR1 MNHNY, CDR2 SVGAGI (reference sequence). Trimming stripped 2 bases from V and 0 bases from J, with 11 bases between. This CDR3 is CASSYRTRSSGNTIYF. The CDR3 region has the DNA TGTGCCAGCAGTTACCGAACCAGAAGCTCTGGAAACACCATATATTTT.

V gene TRBV25-1 combines with J gene TRBJ1-6, with 7 bases identical to TRBD1. The CDR3 has 15 residues. Germline CDR1 and CDR2: MGHDK and SYGVNS. V was clipped by 6 bases and J by 5 bases; unmatched bases: 7. CDR3 in amino acids: CASRPTRGDNSPLHF. The CDR3 nucleotides are TGTGCCAGCAGGCCAACCAGGGGGGATAATTCACCCCTCCACTTT. Using reference TRBV25-1 and TRBJ1-6 for the parts outside the CDR3, the full variable domain is EADIYQTPRYLVIGTGKKITLECSQTMGHDKMYWYQQDPGMELHLIHYSYGVNSTEKGDLSSESTVSRIRTEHFPLTLESARPSHTSQYLCASRPTRGDNSPLHFGNGTRLTVT.

The chain joins TRBV9 to TRBJ1-1, with D tentatively TRBD1 (5 bases). CDR3 size: 14 residues. Trimming shortened V by 3 bases and J by 2 bases, and 11 bases separated the two germline ends. From germline, CDR1 is SGDLS and CDR2 YYNGEE. The CDR3, as DNA: TGTGCCAGCAGCGGACAGACAGCCAACACTGAAGCTTTCTTT. It encodes CASSGQTANTEAFF.

The V call is TRBV4-1, the J call TRBJ1-3; the D is unclear. The CDR3 sequence is 15 residues long. V lost 4 bases and J lost 0, with 10 bases in between. Germline V lookup: CDR1 MGHRA, CDR2 YSYEKL. CDR3 sequence reads: CASSPPQLSGNTIYF. CDR3 nucleotide sequence: TGCGCCAGCAGCCCGCCGCAACTCTCTGGAAACACCATATATTTT.

The chain recombines TRBV5-4 with TRBJ1-3; D gene unclear. Per germline, CDR1 SGHNT and CDR2 YYREEE (reference sequence). The V end was cut by 1 base, the J end by 3 bases, with 5 bases between. The CDR3 runs to 13 residues. The CDR3 protein is CASSLSVGNTIYF. The CDR3 region has the DNA TGTGCCAGCAGCTTGTCGGTTGGAAACACCATATATTTT.

The chain employs TRBV7-9 and TRBJ2-7; no definite D call. The V gene lost 4 bases and the J gene lost 0 bases, with 7 bases spanning the gap. The CDR3 consists of 13 residues. Germline values: CDR1 SEHNR, CDR2 FQNEAQ (reference sequence). CDR3 sequence reads: CASSSDGSYEQYF. CDR3 bases: TGTGCCAGCAGCTCGGATGGCTCCTACGAGCAGTACTTC. The full variable domain, in which reference TRBV7-9 and TRBJ2-7 provide the parts outside the CDR3, is DTGVSQNPRHKITKRGQNVTFRCDPISEHNRLYWYRQTLGQGPEFLTYFQNEAQLEKSRLLSDRFSAERPKGSFSTLEIQRTEQGDSAMYLCASSSDGSYEQYFGPGTRLTVT.

The V gene is TRBV5-4, the J gene TRBJ1-3, with a weak D call TRBD1 (6 bases). Germline values: CDR1 SGHNT, CDR2 YYREEE (reference sequence). Trimming removed 0 bases at V and 0 bases at J, with 13 bases between. The CDR3 runs to 17 residues. The CDR3 loop is CASSLDGTPNSGNTIYF. The CDR3 DNA reads as TGTGCCAGCAGCTTGGACGGGACACCAAACTCTGGAAACACCATATATTTT.

This rearrangement joins TRBV20-1 to TRBJ2-1; D uncertain. Germline-derived CDR1 and CDR2 are DFQATT and SNEGSKA (reference sequence). The CDR3 length is 11 residues. The V gene lost 5 bases and the J gene lost 3 bases, with 5 bases spanning the gap. CDR3 DNA: TGCAGTGCTCACTACTACAATGAGCAGTTCTTC. It translates to CSAHYYNEQFF.

The chain links TRBV29-1 to TRBJ1-4, with 11 bases identical to TRBD1. The ends lost 6 bases at V and 8 bases at J; junction bases unmatched: 5. Germline CDR1 reads SQVTM; CDR2 reads ANQGSEA. This CDR3 is 13 amino acids long. CDR3 in amino acids: CSVRTGGGEKLFF. The CDR3, as DNA: TGCAGCGTAAGGACAGGGGGCGGCGAAAAACTGTTTTTT.

V is TRBV24-1 and J is TRBJ2-2; D is possibly TRBD1 (6 bases). CDR3 length: 14 residues. Germline values: CDR1 KGHDR, CDR2 SFDVKD. V was shortened by 7 bases and J by 3 bases, with 11 bases between the two germline ends. CDR3 sequence reads: CATRGRGDTGELFF. CDR3 nucleotide sequence: TGTGCCACCAGGGGCAGGGGAGACACCGGGGAGCTGTTTTTT.

This clone was observed a handful of times. The rearrangement links TRBV2 to TRBJ1-4; TRBD1 aligns across 9 bases. From germline, CDR1 is SNHLY and CDR2 FYNNEI. V dropped 6 bases and J dropped 3; count of bases not matched to a gene: 5. This CDR3 comprises 15 residues. CDR3 protein: CASRGDREANEKLFF. The DNA for the CDR3 is TGTGCCAGCAGAGGGGACAGGGAAGCTAATGAAAAACTGTTTTTT.

There are a few counts of this clone. The gene calls are TRBV7-3 and TRBJ2-2; D call uncertain. The germline gives CDR1 SGHTA, CDR2 FQGTGA. This CDR3 region has 17 residues. V dropped 5 bases and J dropped 0 bases, with 16 bases sitting between them. CDR3 DNA sequence: TGTGCCAGCAGCGCAGCCCCTAGGTCCACGAACACCGGGGAGCTGTTTTTT. Its protein product is CASSAAPRSTNTGELFF.

For this clone: The same CDR3 also results from other DNA sequences found in this sample. The rearrangement uses TRBV19 and TRBJ1-5, with 10 nucleotides matching TRBD1. Per the germline V gene, CDR1 is LNHDA and CDR2 is SQIVND (reference sequence). The length of the CDR3 is 14 residues. With 5 bases clipped from V and 2 bases from J, the junction kept 0 bases outside the gene matches. The CDR3 DNA is TGTGCCAGTAGTGGGACAGGGGGCAATCAGCCCCAGCATTTT. Protein product: CASSGTGGNQPQHF.

This chain uses TRBV5-5 with TRBJ2-2; tentatively, D is TRBD1 (5 bases). Germline V gene data show CDR1 as SGHKS and CDR2 as YYEKEE (reference sequence). CDR3 length: 17 residues. Trimming stripped 2 bases from V and 1 base from J, with 15 bases between. In nucleotides, the CDR3 is TGTGCCAGCAGCTTAAATAGATTGGGGCTGAACACCGGGGAGCTGTTTTTT. Translation gives CASSLNRLGLNTGELFF.

The rearrangement uses TRBV7-2 and TRBJ2-2; tentatively, D is TRBD1 (6 bases). Germline loops: CDR1 SGHTA, CDR2 FQGNSA. The CDR3 is made up of 15 amino acids. Trimming shortened V by 4 bases and J by 6 bases, and 15 bases separated the two germline ends. The CDR3 nucleotides are TGTGCCAGCAGCTCAGGAGGTTACAGGGCCGGGGAGCTGTTTTTT. It encodes CASSSGGYRAGELFF.

The chain links TRBV6-6 to TRBJ1-2; D is ambiguous. This CDR3 is 14 amino acids long. CDR1 and CDR2 from the germline V gene are MNHNY and SVGAGI (reference sequence). Trimming stripped 4 bases from V and 9 bases from J, with 18 bases between. CDR3 nucleotide sequence: TGTGCCAGCAGTTTGACCAACACCGGGTTTAGCTACACCTTC. Its translation is CASSLTNTGFSYTF.

The DNA of the CDR3 is TGTGCCTGGACCCAACCTGGGGGGTTCCGGCGGGGGGCTTTCTTT. It is translated as CAWTQPGGFRRGAFF. J is TRBJ1-1 and V is TRBV30; D perhaps matches TRBD1 (5 bases). Germline values: CDR1 GTSNPN, CDR2 SVGIG (reference sequence). Trimming removed 4 bases from V and 11 bases from J, with 26 bases in between. The CDR3 consists of 15 residues.

Of note for this clone: This specimen includes other DNA sequences encoding the same CDR3. The genes are TRBV2 and TRBJ1-5, with a tentative D call TRBD1 (5 bases). CDR3 length equals 15 residues. Germline loops: CDR1 SNHLY, CDR2 FYNNEI. Deletions cut 1 base from V and 2 bases from J, with 9 bases between. CDR3 DNA: TGTGCCAGCAGTGAAGGAGGGGCCGGCAATCAGCCCCAGCATTTT. It is translated as CASSEGGAGNQPQHF.

The chain employs TRBV7-9 and TRBJ2-7, with a tentative D call TRBD1 (6 bases). The CDR3 totals 14 residues. Deletions cut 5 bases from V and 0 bases from J, with 11 bases between. Germline V CDR1 and CDR2: SEHNR, FQNEAQ (reference sequence). The CDR3 bases are TGTGCCAGCAGCCGGTCGGACAGCTCCTACGAGCAGTACTTC. Its translation is CASSRSDSSYEQYF.

The V call is TRBV9, the J call TRBJ2-2, with 12 positions matching TRBD2. The CDR3 contains 16 residues. V lost 0 bases, J lost 5 bases, and 2 bases stayed unmatched. Germline assignment: CDR1 SGDLS and CDR2 YYNGEE. This chain's CDR3 is CASSVGLAGVTGELFF. The CDR3 DNA sequence: TGTGCCAGCAGCGTAGGACTAGCGGGGGTAACCGGGGAGCTGTTTTTT.